The present TCR beta chain was sequenced within a study of regulatory T cells in long-lasting Graves disease. Trimming removed 4 bases from V and 0 bases from J; junction bases left unmatched: 8. Per the germline V gene, CDR1 is SGHKS and CDR2 is YYEKEE (reference sequence). The CDR3 length is 16 residues. To make TCR beta libraries, researchers used iRepertoire HTBI primers and Arm-PCR of CDR3 regions. In the original analysis: Identification yielded around 68 TRBV and 14 TRBJ segments across samples. TCRdb re-derived calls from the multiplex PCR reads in MiXCR, one entry per CDR3 protein. These V and J calls originate from TCRdb's pipeline instead of the authors' own analysis. The data contain 500,000 to 800,000 distinct CDR3 sequences, about 30% of them singletons. Time point denoted: persistent/refractory GD, antithyroid drugs over 5 years with positive TRAb. The TCR library was made from RNA extracted from PBMCs. Patients were from an endocrinology department in Xi'an, China.

Comment on this clonotype: Its antigen is unknown.

Study-level findings and limits: Peripheral blood alone, not thyroid tissue, underwent study. Persistent patients shared more public clonotypes (roughly 3,000) than newly diagnosed patients (roughly 960).

The clonotype was recovered from a female donor with Graves disease. The chain carries TRBV5-5 and TRBJ2-7; 9 nucleotides align to TRBD2. The sequencing here drew on peripheral blood mononuclear cells (PBMCs), taken when the disease was refractory, from a patient treated with antithyroid drugs. The CDR3 nucleotides read TGTGCCAGCAGCCCGACTAGCGGAGGGTTCTCCTACGAGCAGTACTTC. Residues: CASSPTSGGFSYEQYF.